Shown below are 16 T cell receptor beta chains from a single sample sequenced in a study of OX40 agonist ivuxolimab in advanced cancers. Sequenced by immunoSEQ multiplex PCR; TCRdb stores in-frame clones only, minus some. Found here are 20,000 to 25,000 clones, roughly 80% of them singletons; the top ten hold roughly 31%. The sequencing used CD4+ or CD8+ T cells sorted from blood, collected in a trial of the OX40 agonist ivuxolimab. All receptors come from an adult with an advanced solid tumor such as melanoma, head and neck, liver or kidney cancer.

The chain has TRBV11-2 and TRBJ2-3; 7 bases match TRBD1. V gave up 5 bases and J gave up 5 bases; unmatched junction bases: 7. Germline-derived CDR1 and CDR2 are SGHAT and FQNNGV. The CDR3 has 14 amino acids. The CDR3 loop reads CASSQPGQRDTQYF. CDR3 in DNA: TGTGCCAGCAGCCAACCGGGACAGAGAGATACGCAGTATTTT.

The chain couples TRBV28 to TRBJ2-5, with 13 nucleotides matching TRBD2. Trimming at V came to 6 bases and at J to 4 bases, leaving 5 bases not matched to a gene. The germline V gene encodes CDR1 MDHEN and CDR2 SYDVKM. This CDR3 region has 15 residues. CDR3 nucleotide sequence: TGTGCCAGCAGGCGGACTAGCGGGAGCGTAGAGACCCAGTACTTC. This translates into CASRRTSGSVETQYF.

This clone came up once. The genes are TRBV13 and TRBJ2-5; 8 bases match TRBD2. The DNA end is a closer match to TRBJ2-7, so the J assignment may be wrong. The CDR3 contains 15 residues. Per the germline V gene, CDR1 is PRHDT and CDR2 is FYEKMQ (reference sequence). CDR3 bases: TGTGCCAGCAGCTTAGGGCTAGCGGGTACCTACGAGCAGTACTTC. It translates to CASSLGLAGTYEQYF.

Regarding this clone: The sample contains more than one DNA sequence encoding this CDR3. This sequence joins TRBV7-8 and TRBJ2-5; weak D call: TRBD2 (7 bases). Trimming removed 1 base from V and 0 bases from J, with 9 bases in between. The CDR3 spans 15 residues. The germline gives CDR1 SGHVS, CDR2 FQNEAQ. The chain's CDR3 is CASSLGGGDQETQYF. DNA of the CDR3: TGTGCCAGCAGCTTAGGGGGGGGCGACCAAGAGACCCAGTACTTC.

The chain uses TRBV4-2 and TRBJ2-3, with D perhaps TRBD1 or TRBD2 (5 bases each). Per the germline V gene, CDR1 is LGHNA and CDR2 is YNFKEQ. The germline V and J ends were trimmed by 0 bases and 6 bases, with 16 bases remaining between them. The CDR3 sequence is 16 residues long. The CDR3 loop reads CASSQDEGTEADTQYF. The CDR3 nucleotides are TGTGCCAGCAGCCAAGATGAAGGGACCGAGGCGGATACGCAGTATTTT.

This clone was counted a single time. The chain combines TRBV19 with TRBJ1-5; D is unresolved. The length of the CDR3 is 11 residues. Germline-derived CDR1 and CDR2 are LNHDA and SQIVND (reference sequence). Trimming took off 5 bases at V and 2 bases at J, with 1 base between the two ends. DNA for the CDR3: TGTGCCAGTAGTGGCAATCAGCCCCAGCATTTT. Its protein is CASSGNQPQHF.

The rearrangement links TRBV7-3 to TRBJ2-3; 15 bases are a match to TRBD2. J was trimmed by 0 bases and V by 5 bases; bases with no gene match: 9. The germline V gene encodes CDR1 SGHTA and CDR2 FQGTGA. The CDR3 is made up of 19 amino acids. CDR3 region: CASSPGLAGGYSSTDTQYF. CDR3 bases: TGTGCCAGCAGCCCGGGACTAGCGGGAGGTTATTCTAGCACAGATACGCAGTATTTT. Together with reference TRBV7-3 and TRBJ2-3, the CDR3 gives the full variable domain: GAGVSQTPSNKVTEKGKYVELRCDPISGHTALYWYRQSLGQGPEFLIYFQGTGAADDSGLPNDRFFAVRPEGSVSTLKIQRTERGDSAVYLCASSPGLAGGYSSTDTQYFGPGTRLTVL.

This chain uses TRBV5-8 with TRBJ2-3; 9 bases are shared with TRBD1. Germline V gene data show CDR1 as SGHTS and CDR2 as YDEGEE. The ends lost 3 bases at V and 2 bases at J; junction bases unmatched: 1. This CDR3 spans 14 amino acids. The DNA for the CDR3 is TGTGCCAGCAGCTGGGACAGGGACACAGATACGCAGTATTTT. Translation gives CASSWDRDTDTQYF.

The J gene is TRBJ1-1, the V gene TRBV28; 7 bases line up with TRBD1. The CDR3 is made up of 11 amino acids. The junction had 3 bases not matched to a gene; V was cut back by 2 bases and J by 12 bases. Looked up from germline, CDR1 is MDHEN and CDR2 is SYDVKM. The CDR3 spells CASSLNRGTFF. In DNA, the CDR3 is TGTGCCAGCAGTTTAAACAGGGGAACTTTCTTT.

This clone was detected once. This sequence joins TRBV27 and TRBJ2-1, with D possibly matching TRBD2 (6 bases). CDR3 size: 17 residues. Germline CDR1 MNHEY, CDR2 SMNVEV (reference sequence). V was cut by 6 bases and J by 0 bases, with 18 bases left in between. Written as DNA, the CDR3 is TGTGCCAGCAGCTCGGCCCTGGTAGCGGACTCCTACAATGAGCAGTTCTTC. Translated: CASSSALVADSYNEQFF.

The V gene is TRBV7-6, the J gene TRBJ2-5, with 7 bases fitting TRBD1. The CDR3 contains 14 residues. Germline CDR1 and CDR2: SGHVS and FNYEAQ. V was pared by 5 bases and J by 7 bases, with 10 bases of the junction left unmatched. The CDR3 DNA is TGTGCCAGCAGCGCCGACAGGGTATCTGGGACCCAGTACTTC. Translation gives CASSADRVSGTQYF.

This chain joins TRBV11-2 and TRBJ2-7; D possibly matches TRBD1 or TRBD2 (5 bases each). Trimming left V 3 bases short and J 2 bases short, with 11 bases between. CDR1 SGHAT and CDR2 FQNNGV come from the germline V gene. The CDR3 sequence is 14 residues long. CDR3 sequence: CASSLNRGAYEQYF. CDR3 coding DNA: TGTGCCAGCAGCTTGAATAGGGGAGCCTACGAGCAGTACTTC.

The V and J genes are TRBV6-1 and TRBJ2-5; 7 bases map to TRBD1. The CDR3 totals 15 residues. V lost 2 bases, J lost 5 bases, and 8 bases stayed unmatched. From germline, CDR1 is MNHNS and CDR2 SASEGT. CDR3 in amino acids: CASSELTGDVETQYF. DNA of the CDR3: TGTGCCAGCAGTGAACTTACAGGGGATGTCGAGACCCAGTACTTC.

This clone was counted a single time. The gene calls are TRBV6-5 and TRBJ2-5, with D maybe TRBD2 (6 bases). The J call may not be correct, given that the DNA end is closer to TRBJ2-7. Germline CDR1 is MNHEY and CDR2 is SVGAGI. This CDR3 is built from 14 residues. CDR3 in amino acids: CASSYGGTLYEQYF. The CDR3, as DNA: TGTGCCAGCAGTTACGGCGGGACCTTATACGAGCAGTACTTC.

This clone came up once. This rearrangement joins TRBV5-8 to TRBJ1-1; D not resolved. V was clipped by 0 bases and J by 6 bases, with 6 bases between them. The germline gives CDR1 SGHTS, CDR2 YDEGEE. CDR3 length: 12 residues. The CDR3 nucleotides are TGTGCCAGCAGCTTGGGGGTGGCTGAAGCTTTCTTT. The encoded protein is CASSLGVAEAFF.

V gene TRBV28 combines with J gene TRBJ2-7; the D gene is possibly TRBD2 (6 bases). The CDR3 has 15 residues. CDR1 and CDR2 (germline): MDHEN, SYDVKM. V was shortened by 3 bases and J by 3 bases, with 15 bases between the two germline ends. The CDR3 is CASSFGPGGNYEQYF. The CDR3 bases are TGTGCCAGCAGTTTCGGACCTGGCGGGAACTACGAGCAGTACTTC. Supplemented by reference TRBV28 and TRBJ2-7, the full variable domain reads DVKVTQSSRYLVKRTGEKVFLECVQDMDHENMFWYRQDPGLGLRLIYFSYDVKMKEKGDIPEGYSVSREKKERFSLILESASTNQTSMYLCASSFGPGGNYEQYFGPGTRLTVT.